This T cell receptor (beta chain) is drawn from a study of graft-versus-host responses after intestinal transplantation. Looking at the study overall: Isolated intestinal, liver-intestinal, or multivisceral transplants were what recipients had. Tacrolimus and steroids were given for around three years to all recipients after anti-thymocyte globulin induction. Study-level findings and limits: Some GvH clones appeared in ileal mucosa or blood before recipient bone marrow. The study associated peak circulating GvH clone levels with early post-transplant HvG declines.

The assay was immunoSEQ multiplex PCR, and TCRdb's table has in-frame clones only and misses some. The sample carries around 110,000 clones, about nine tenths recorded once. Germline CDR1 is MDHEN and CDR2 is SYDVKM. The CDR3 consists of 13 residues. The V end was cut by 7 bases, the J end by 1 base, with 10 bases between. Note on this clone: Antigen unknown.

Specimen: unstimulated CD4+ T cells sorted from spleen or lymph node cells, collected before transplant. This receptor was obtained from a human donor who was the organ donor for an intestinal transplant. The chain joins TRBV28 to TRBJ1-1; D is undetermined. The CDR3 region is CASTLRTNTEAFF. The CDR3 nucleotides are TGTGCCAGCACCCTAAGAACGAACACTGAAGCTTTCTTT.